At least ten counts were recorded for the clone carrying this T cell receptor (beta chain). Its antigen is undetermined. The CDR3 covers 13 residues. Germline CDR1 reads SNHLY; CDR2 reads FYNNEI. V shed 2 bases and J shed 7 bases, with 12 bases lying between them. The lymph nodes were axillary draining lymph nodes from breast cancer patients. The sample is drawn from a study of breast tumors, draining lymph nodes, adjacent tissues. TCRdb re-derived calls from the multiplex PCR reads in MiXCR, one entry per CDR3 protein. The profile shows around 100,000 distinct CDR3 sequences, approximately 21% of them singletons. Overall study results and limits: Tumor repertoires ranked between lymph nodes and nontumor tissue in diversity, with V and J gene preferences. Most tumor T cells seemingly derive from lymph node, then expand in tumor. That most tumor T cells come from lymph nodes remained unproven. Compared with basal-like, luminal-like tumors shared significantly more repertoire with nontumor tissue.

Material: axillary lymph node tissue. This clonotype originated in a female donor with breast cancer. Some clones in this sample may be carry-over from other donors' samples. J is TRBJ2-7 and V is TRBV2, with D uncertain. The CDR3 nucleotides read TGTGCCAGCAGTGAATCCCGTGTGGAAGAGCAGTACTTC. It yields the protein CASSESRVEEQYF.